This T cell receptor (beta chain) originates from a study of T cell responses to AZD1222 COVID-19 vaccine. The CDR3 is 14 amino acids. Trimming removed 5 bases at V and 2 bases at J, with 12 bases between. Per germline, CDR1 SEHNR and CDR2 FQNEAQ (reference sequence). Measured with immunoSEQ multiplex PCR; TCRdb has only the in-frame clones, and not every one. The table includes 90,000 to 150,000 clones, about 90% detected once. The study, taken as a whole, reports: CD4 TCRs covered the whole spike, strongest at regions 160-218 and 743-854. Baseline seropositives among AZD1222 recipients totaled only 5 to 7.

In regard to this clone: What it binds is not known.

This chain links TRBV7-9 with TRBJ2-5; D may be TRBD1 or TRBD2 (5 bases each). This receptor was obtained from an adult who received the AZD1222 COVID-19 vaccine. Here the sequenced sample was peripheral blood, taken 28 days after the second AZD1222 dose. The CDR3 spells CASSPSREQETQYF. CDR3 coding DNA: TGTGCCAGCAGCCCCAGCAGGGAGCAAGAGACCCAGTACTTC.